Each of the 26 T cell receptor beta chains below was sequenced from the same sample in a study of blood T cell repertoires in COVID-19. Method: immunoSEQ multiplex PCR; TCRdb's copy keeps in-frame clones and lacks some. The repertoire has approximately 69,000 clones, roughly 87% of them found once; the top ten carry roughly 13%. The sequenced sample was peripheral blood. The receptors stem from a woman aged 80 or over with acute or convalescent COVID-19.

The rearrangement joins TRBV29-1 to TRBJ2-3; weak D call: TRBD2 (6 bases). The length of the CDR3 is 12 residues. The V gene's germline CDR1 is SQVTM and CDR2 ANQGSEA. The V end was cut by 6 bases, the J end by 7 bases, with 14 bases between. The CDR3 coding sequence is TGCAGCGTCCGGGAGACGGAAAATACGCAGTATTTT. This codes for CSVRETENTQYF.

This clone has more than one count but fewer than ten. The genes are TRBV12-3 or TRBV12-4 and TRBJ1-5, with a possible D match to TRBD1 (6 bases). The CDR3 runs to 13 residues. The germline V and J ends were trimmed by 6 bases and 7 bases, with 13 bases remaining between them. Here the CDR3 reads CASRVGAGQPQHF. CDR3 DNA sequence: TGTGCCAGCAGGGTGGGGGCCGGGCAGCCCCAGCATTTT.

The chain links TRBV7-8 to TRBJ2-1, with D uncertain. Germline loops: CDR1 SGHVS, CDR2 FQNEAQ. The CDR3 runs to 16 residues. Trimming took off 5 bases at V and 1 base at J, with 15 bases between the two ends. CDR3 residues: CASSPSHSVSYNEQFF. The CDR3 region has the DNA TGTGCCAGCAGCCCCTCCCATAGTGTTTCCTACAATGAGCAGTTCTTC.

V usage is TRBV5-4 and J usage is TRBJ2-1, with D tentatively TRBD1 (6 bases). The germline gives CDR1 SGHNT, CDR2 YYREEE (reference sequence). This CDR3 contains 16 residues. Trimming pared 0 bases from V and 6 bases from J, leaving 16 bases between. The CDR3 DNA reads TGTGCCAGCAGCTTGGCCACTGGGCTAGGGGGCAATGAGCAGTTCTTC. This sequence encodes CASSLATGLGGNEQFF.

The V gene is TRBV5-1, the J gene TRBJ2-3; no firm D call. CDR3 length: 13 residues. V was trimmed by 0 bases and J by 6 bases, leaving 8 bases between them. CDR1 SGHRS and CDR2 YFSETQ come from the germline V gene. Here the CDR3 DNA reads TGCGCCAGCAGCTTGGCCGAAGCCGATACGCAGTATTTT. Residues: CASSLAEADTQYF.

The CDR3 here is CASSQLQGANTGELFF. CDR3 coding DNA: TGTGCCAGCAGCCAACTACAGGGGGCGAACACCGGGGAGCTGTTTTTT. J is TRBJ2-2 and V is TRBV14; 8 bases line up with TRBD1. The CDR3 runs 16 residues. V trimming: 2 bases; J trimming: 0 bases; junction bases outside the gene matches: 2. Germline V CDR1 and CDR2: SGHDN, FVKESK.

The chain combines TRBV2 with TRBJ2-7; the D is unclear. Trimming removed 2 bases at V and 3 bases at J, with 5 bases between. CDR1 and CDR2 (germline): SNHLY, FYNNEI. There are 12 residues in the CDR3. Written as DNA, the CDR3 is TGTGCCAGCAGTGAATCTATCTACGAGCAGTACTTC. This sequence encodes CASSESIYEQYF.

The DNA for the CDR3 is TGCAGCGTTTCTAGCGACCTCACAGATACGCAGTATTTT. This codes for CSVSSDLTDTQYF. The J gene is TRBJ2-3, the V gene TRBV29-1; a possible D gene is TRBD2 (6 bases). CDR3 length equals 13 residues. Germline V gene data show CDR1 as SQVTM and CDR2 as ANQGSEA. V dropped 5 bases and J dropped 2 bases, with 11 bases sitting between them.

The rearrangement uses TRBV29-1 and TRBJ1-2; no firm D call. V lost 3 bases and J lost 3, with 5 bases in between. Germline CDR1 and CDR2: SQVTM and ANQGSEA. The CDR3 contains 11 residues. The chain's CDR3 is CSVEADYGYTF. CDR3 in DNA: TGCAGCGTTGAGGCAGACTATGGCTACACCTTC. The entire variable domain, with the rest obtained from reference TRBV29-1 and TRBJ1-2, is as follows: SAVISQKPSRDICQRGTSLTIQCQVDSQVTMMFWYRQQPGQSLTLIATANQGSEATYESGFVIDKFPISRPNLTFSTLTVSNMSPEDSSIYLCSVEADYGYTFGSGTRLTVV.

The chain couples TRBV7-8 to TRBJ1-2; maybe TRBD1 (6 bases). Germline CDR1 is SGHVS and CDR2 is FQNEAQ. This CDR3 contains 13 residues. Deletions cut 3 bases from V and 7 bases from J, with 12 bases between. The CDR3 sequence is CASSFAQGVGYTF. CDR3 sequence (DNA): TGTGCCAGCAGCTTCGCACAGGGCGTTGGCTACACCTTC.

CDR3 sequence: CATSDRRDSLVEQYF. In DNA form, the CDR3 reads TGTGCCACCAGTGACCGTAGGGACAGTTTAGTTGAGCAGTACTTC. The chain recombines TRBV24-1 with TRBJ2-7; 7 bases are a match to TRBD1. Germline-derived CDR1 and CDR2 are KGHDR and SFDVKD. This CDR3 has 15 amino acids. The V and J ends lost 4 bases and 7 bases, in that order; junction bases with no gene match: 12.

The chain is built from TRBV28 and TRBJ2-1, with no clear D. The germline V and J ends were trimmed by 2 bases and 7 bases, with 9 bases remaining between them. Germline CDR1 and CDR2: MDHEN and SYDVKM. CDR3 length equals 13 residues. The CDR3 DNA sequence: TGTGCCAGCAGTTTAAGTGGAGTTAATGAGCAGTTCTTC. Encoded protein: CASSLSGVNEQFF.

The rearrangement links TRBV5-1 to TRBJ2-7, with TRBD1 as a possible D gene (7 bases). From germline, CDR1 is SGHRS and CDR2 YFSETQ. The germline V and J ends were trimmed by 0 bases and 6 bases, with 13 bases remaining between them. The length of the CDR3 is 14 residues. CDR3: CASSLGLGGSEQYF. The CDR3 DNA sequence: TGCGCCAGCAGCTTGGGACTAGGGGGCTCCGAGCAGTACTTC.

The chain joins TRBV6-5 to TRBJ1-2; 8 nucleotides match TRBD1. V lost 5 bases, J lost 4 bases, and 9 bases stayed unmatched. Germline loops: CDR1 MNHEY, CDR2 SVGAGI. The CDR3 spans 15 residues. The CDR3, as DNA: TGTGCCAGCAGTCCGGACAGGGTTCGGGTCTATGGCTACACCTTC. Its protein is CASSPDRVRVYGYTF.

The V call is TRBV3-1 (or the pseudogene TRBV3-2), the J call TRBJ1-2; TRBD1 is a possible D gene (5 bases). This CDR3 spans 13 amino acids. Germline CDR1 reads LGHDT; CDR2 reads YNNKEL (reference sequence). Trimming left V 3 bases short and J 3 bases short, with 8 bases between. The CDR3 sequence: CASSHREDYGYTF. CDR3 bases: TGTGCCAGCAGCCACAGGGAGGACTATGGCTACACCTTC.

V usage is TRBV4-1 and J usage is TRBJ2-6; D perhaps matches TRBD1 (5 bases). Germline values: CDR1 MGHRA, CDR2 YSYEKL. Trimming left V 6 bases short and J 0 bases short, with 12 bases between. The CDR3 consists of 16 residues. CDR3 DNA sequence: TGCGCCAGCAGGGACACTTTGAGCTCTGGGGCCAACGTCCTGACTTTC. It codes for CASRDTLSSGANVLTF.

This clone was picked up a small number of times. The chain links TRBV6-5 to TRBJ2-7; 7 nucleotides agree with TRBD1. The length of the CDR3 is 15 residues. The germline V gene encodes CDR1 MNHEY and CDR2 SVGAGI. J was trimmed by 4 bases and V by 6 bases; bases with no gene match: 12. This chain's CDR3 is CASSPAAGGIYEQYF. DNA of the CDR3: TGTGCCAGCAGCCCAGCGGCAGGGGGAATTTACGAGCAGTACTTC.

The CDR3 DNA reads as TGTGCCAGCAGGCCCGCCGGGGTCAATCAGCCCCAGCATTTT. Amino acid sequence: CASRPAGVNQPQHF. The chain recombines TRBV27 with TRBJ1-5, with D unclear. In germline, CDR1 is MNHEY, CDR2 SMNVEV (reference sequence). CDR3 length equals 14 residues. Trimming removed 6 bases from V and 3 bases from J, with 12 bases in between.

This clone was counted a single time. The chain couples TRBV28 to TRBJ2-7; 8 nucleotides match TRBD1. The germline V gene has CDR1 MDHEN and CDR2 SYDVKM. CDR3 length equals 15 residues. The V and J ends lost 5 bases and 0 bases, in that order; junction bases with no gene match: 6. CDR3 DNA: TGTGCCAGCAGTCCCGGGACAGGACTCTCCTACGAGCAGTACTTC. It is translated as CASSPGTGLSYEQYF.

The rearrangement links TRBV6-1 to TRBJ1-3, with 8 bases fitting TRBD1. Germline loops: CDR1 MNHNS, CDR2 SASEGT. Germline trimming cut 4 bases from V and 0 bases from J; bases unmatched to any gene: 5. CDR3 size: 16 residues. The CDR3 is CASSAGQGGSGNTIYF. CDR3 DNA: TGTGCCAGCAGTGCAGGACAGGGAGGCTCTGGAAACACCATATATTTT.

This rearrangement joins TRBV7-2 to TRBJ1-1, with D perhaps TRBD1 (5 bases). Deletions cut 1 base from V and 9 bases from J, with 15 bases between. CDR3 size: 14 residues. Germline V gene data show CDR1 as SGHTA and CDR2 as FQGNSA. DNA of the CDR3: TGTGCCAGCAGCTTAGTTTCCCAGGGTATGAAAGCTTTCTTT. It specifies CASSLVSQGMKAFF.

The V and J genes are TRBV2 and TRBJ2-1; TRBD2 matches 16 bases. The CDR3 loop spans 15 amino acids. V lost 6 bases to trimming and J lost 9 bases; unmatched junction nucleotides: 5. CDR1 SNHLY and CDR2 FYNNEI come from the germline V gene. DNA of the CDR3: TGTGCCAGCAGCTCGGGACTAGCGGGAGGGGTTGAGCAGTTCTTC. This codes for CASSSGLAGGVEQFF.

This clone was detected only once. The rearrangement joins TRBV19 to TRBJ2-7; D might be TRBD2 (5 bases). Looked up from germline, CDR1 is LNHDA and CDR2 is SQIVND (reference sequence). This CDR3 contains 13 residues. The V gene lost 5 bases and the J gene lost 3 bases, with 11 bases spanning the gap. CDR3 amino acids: CASSSPGIYEQYF. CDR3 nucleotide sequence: TGTGCCAGTAGTTCGCCCGGGATCTACGAGCAGTACTTC.

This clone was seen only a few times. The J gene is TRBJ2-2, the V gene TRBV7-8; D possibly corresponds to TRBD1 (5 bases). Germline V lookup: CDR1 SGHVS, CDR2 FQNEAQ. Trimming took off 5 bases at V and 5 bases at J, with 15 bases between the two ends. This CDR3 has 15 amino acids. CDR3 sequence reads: CASSPRQRLTGELFF. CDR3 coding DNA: TGTGCCAGCAGCCCGCGACAGAGGCTTACCGGGGAGCTGTTTTTT.

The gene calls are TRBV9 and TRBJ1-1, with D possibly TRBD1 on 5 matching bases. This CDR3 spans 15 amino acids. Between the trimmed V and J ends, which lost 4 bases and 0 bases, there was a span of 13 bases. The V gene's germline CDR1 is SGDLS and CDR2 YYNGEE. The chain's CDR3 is CASSLSDRMNTEAFF. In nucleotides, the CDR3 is TGTGCCAGCAGCCTCAGTGACAGAATGAACACTGAAGCTTTCTTT.

CDR3 residues: CASSRESLATQYF. CDR3 in DNA: TGCGCCAGCTCGCGGGAGAGTCTAGCGACCCAGTACTTC. This sequence joins TRBV5-1 and TRBJ2-5, with 7 bases lining up with TRBD2. CDR3 size: 13 residues. Germline V lookup: CDR1 SGHRS, CDR2 YFSETQ. J gave up 7 bases and V 7 bases, and 10 bases lay outside the gene matches.